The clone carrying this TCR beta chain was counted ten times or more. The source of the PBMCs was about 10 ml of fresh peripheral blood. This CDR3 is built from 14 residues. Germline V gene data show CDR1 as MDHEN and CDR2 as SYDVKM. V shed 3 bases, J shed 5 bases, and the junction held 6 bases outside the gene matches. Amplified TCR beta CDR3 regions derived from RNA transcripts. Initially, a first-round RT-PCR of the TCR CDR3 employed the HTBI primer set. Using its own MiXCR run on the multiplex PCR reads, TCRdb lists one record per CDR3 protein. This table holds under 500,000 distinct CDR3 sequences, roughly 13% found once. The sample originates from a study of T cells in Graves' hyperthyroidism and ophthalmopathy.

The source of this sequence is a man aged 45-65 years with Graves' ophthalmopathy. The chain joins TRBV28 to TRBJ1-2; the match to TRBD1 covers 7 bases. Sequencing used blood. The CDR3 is CASSLGTAEYGYTF. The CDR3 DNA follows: TGTGCCAGCAGTTTGGGGACAGCGGAATATGGCTACACCTTC.